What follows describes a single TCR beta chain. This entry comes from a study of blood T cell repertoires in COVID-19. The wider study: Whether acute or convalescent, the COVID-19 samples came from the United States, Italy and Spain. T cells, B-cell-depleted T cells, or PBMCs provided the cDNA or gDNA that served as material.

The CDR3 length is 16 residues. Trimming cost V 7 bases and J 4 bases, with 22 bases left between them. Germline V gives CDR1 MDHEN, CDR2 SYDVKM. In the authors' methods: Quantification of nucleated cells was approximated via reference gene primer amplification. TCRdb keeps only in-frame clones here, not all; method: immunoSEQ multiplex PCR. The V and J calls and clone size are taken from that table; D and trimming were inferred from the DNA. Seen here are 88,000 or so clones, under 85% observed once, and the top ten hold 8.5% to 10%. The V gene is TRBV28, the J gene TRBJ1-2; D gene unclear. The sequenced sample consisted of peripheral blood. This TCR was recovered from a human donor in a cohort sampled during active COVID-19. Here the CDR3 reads CASTAGGSRHPYGYTF. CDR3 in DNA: TGTGCCAGCACCGCGGGCGGCAGTCGGCACCCCTATGGCTACACCTTC.